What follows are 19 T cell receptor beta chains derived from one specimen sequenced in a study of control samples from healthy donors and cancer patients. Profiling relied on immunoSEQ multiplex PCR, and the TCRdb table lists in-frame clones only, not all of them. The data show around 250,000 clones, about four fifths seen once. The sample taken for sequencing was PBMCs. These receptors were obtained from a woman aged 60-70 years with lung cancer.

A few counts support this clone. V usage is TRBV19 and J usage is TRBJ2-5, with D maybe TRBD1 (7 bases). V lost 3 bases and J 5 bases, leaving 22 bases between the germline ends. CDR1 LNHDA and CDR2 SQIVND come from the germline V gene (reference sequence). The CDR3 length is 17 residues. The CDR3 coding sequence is TGTGCCAGTAGTATCGGAGGGCGGCAGGGGGGTTTTGAGACCCAGTACTTC. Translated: CASSIGGRQGGFETQYF.

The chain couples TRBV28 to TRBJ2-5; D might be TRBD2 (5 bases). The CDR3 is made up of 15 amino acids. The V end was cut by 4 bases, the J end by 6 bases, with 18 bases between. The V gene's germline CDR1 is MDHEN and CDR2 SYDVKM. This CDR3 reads CASSSRTSGGQTQYF. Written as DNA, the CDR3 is TGTGCCAGCAGTTCCCGGACTTCGGGCGGACAGACCCAGTACTTC.

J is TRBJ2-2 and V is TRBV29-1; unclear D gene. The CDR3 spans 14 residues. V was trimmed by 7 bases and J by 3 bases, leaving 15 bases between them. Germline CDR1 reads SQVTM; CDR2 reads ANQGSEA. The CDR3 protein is CSGRLGGDTGELFF. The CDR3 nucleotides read TGCAGCGGAAGACTTGGTGGGGACACCGGGGAGCTGTTTTTT.

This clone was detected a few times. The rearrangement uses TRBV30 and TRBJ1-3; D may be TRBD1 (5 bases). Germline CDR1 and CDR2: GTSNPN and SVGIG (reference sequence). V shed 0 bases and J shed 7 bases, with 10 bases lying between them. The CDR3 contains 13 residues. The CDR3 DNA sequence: TGTGCCTGGAGTGTAGCGTCAGGGAACACCATATATTTT. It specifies CAWSVASGNTIYF.

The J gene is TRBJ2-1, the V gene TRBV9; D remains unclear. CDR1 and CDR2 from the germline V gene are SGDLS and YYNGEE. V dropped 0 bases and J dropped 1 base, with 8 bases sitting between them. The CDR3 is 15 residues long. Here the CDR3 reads CASSVDGESYNEQFF. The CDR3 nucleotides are TGTGCCAGCAGCGTAGATGGGGAATCCTACAATGAGCAGTTCTTC.

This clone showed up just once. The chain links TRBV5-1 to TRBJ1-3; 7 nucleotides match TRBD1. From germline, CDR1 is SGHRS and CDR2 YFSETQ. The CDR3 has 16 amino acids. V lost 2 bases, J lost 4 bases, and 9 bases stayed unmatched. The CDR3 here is CASSLGYRGGGNTIYF. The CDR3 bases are TGCGCCAGCAGCTTAGGGTACAGGGGAGGAGGAAACACCATATATTTT.

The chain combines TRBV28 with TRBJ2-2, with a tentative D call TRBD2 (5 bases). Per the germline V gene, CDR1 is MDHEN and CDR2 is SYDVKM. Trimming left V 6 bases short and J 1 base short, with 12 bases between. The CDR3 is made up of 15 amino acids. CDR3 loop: CASSVTSMNTGELFF. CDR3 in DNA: TGTGCCAGCAGCGTAACTAGTATGAACACCGGGGAGCTGTTTTTT.

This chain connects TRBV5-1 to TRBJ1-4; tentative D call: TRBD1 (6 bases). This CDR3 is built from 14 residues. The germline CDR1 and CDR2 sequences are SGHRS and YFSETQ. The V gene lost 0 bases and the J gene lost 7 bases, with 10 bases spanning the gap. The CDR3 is CASSLGTVGEKLFF. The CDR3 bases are TGCGCCAGCAGCTTGGGGACAGTTGGTGAAAAACTGTTTTTT.

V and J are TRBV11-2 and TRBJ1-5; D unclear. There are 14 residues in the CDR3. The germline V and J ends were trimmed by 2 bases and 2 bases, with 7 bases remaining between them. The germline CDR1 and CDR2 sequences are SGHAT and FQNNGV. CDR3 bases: TGTGCCAGCAGCTTATACAGCGGCAATCAGCCCCAGCATTTT. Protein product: CASSLYSGNQPQHF.

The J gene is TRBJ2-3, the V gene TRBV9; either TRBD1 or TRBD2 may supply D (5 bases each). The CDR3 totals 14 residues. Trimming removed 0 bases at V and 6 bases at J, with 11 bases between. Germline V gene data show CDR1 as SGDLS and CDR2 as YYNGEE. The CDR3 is CASSVGPEGDTQYF. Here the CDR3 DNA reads TGTGCCAGCAGCGTAGGTCCTGAGGGGGATACGCAGTATTTT. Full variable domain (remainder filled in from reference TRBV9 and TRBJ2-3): DSGVTQTPKHLITATGQRVTLRCSPRSGDLSVYWYQQSLDQGLQFLIQYYNGEERAKGNILERFSAQQFPDLHSELNLSSLELGDSALYFCASSVGPEGDTQYFGPGTRLTVL.

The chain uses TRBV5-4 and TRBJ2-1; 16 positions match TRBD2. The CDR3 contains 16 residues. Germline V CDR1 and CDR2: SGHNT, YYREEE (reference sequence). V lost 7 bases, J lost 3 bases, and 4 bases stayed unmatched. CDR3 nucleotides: TGTGCCAGCGGGACTAGCGGGGGGGCCTTCTACAATGAGCAGTTCTTC. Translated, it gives CASGTSGGAFYNEQFF.

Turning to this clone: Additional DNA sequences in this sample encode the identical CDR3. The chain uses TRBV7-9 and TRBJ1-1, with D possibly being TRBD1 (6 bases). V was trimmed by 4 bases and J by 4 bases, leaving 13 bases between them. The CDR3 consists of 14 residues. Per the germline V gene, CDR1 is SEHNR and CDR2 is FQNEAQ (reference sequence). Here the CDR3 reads CASSSGQGSTEAFF. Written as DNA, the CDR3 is TGTGCCAGCAGCTCAGGTCAGGGGAGCACTGAAGCTTTCTTT. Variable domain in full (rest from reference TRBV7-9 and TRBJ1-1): DTGVSQNPRHKITKRGQNVTFRCDPISEHNRLYWYRQTLGQGPEFLTYFQNEAQLEKSRLLSDRFSAERPKGSFSTLEIQRTEQGDSAMYLCASSSGQGSTEAFFGQGTRLTVV.

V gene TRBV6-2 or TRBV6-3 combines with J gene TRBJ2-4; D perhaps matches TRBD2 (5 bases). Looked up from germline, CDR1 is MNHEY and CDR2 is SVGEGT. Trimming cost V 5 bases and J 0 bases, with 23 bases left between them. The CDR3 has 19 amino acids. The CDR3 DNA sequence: TGTGCCAGCAGTCATCCCGCTACTCTAGCTTCCATAGCCAAAAACATTCAGTACTTC. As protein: CASSHPATLASIAKNIQYF.

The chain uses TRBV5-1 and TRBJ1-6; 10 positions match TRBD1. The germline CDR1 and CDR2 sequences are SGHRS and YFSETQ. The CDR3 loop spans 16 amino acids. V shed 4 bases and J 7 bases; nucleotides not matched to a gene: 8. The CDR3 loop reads CASSLGQGGINSPLHF. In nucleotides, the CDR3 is TGCGCCAGCAGCCTCGGACAGGGGGGTATCAATTCACCCCTCCACTTT.

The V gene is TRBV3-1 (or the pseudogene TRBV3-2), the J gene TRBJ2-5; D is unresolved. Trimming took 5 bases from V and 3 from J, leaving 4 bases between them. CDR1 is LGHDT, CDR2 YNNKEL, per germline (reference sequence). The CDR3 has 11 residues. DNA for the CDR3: TGTGCCAGCAGCGAAAAAGAGACCCAGTACTTC. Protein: CASSEKETQYF.

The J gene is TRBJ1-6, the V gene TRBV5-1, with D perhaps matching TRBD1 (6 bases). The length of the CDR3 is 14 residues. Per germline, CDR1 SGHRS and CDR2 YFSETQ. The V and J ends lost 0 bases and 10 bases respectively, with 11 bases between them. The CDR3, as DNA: TGCGCCAGCAGCTTGGGACAGGCCAACTCACCCCTCCACTTT. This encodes CASSLGQANSPLHF.

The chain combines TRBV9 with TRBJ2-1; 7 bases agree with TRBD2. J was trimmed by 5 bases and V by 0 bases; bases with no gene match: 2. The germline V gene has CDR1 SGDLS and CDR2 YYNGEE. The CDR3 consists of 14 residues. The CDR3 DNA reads TGTGCCAGCAGCGTAGCCCGGGGGGACAATGAGCAGTTCTTC. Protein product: CASSVARGDNEQFF.

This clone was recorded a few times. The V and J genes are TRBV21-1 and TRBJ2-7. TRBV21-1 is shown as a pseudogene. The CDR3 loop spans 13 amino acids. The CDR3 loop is CARKARDGDEQYF. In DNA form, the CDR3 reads TGTGCCAGGAAAGCCCGGGACGGGGACGAGCAGTACTTC.

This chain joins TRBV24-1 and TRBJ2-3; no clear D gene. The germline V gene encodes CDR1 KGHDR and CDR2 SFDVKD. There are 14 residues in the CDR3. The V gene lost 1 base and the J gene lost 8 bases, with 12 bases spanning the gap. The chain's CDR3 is CATSDFGVSPTQYF. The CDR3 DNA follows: TGTGCCACCAGTGATTTTGGGGTCAGTCCTACGCAGTATTTT.